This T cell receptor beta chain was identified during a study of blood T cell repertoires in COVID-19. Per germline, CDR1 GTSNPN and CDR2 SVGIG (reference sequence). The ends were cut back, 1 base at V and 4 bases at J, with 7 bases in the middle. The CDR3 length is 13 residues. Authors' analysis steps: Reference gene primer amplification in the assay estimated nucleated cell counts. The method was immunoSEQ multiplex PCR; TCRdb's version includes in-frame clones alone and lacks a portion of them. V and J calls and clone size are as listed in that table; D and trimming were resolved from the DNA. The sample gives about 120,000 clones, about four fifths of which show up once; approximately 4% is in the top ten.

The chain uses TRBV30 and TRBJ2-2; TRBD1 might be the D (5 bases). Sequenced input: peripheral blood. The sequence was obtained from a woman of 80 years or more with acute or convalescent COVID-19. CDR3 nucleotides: TGTGCCTGGAGTGAGGGGATCACCGGGGAGCTGTTTTTT. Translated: CAWSEGITGELFF.